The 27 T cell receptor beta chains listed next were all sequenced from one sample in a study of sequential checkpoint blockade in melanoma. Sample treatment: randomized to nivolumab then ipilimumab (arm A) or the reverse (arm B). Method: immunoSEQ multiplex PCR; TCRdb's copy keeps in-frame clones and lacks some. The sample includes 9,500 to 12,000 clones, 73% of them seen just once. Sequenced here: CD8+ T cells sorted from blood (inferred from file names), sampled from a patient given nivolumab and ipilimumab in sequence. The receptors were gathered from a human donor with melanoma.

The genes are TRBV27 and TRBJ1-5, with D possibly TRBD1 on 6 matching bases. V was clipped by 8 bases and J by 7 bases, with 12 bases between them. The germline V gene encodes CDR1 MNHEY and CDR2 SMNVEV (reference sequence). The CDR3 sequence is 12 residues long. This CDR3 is CASGLQGQPQHF. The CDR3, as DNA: TGTGCCAGCGGCCTACAGGGACAGCCCCAGCATTTT.

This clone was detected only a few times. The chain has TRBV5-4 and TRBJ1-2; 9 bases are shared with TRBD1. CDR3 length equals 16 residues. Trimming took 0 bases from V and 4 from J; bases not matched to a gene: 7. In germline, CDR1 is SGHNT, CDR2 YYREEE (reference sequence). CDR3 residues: CASSLGQGVSIYGYTF. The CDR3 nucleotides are TGTGCCAGCAGCTTGGGACAGGGGGTGTCGATCTATGGCTACACCTTC.

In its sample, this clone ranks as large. The CDR3 coding sequence is TGTGCCAGCAGCCGGGACACATCCGGCTATGGCTACACCTTC. It specifies CASSRDTSGYGYTF. V gene TRBV11-3 combines with J gene TRBJ1-2; the D gene is possibly TRBD1 (6 bases). The CDR3 is made up of 14 amino acids. Germline-derived CDR1 and CDR2 are SGHNT and YENEEA. V was cut by 5 bases and J by 4 bases, with 14 bases left in between.

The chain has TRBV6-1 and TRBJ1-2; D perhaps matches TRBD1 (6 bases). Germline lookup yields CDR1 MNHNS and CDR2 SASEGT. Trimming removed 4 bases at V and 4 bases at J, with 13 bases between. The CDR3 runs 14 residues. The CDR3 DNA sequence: TGTGCCAGCAGTGCGACAGGTACTTCCTATGGCTACACCTTC. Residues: CASSATGTSYGYTF.

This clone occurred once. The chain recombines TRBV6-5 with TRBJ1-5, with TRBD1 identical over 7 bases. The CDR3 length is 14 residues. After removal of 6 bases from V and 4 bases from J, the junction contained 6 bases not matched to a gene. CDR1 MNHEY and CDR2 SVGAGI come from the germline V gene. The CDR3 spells CASSAGGYNQPQHF. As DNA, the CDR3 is TGTGCCAGCAGCGCAGGGGGGTATAATCAGCCCCAGCATTTT.

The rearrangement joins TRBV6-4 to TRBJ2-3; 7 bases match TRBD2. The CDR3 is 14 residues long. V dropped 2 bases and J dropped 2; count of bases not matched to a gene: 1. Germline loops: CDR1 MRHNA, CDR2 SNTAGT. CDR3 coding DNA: TGTGCCAGCAGTGACGGGGGGGACACAGATACGCAGTATTTT. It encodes CASSDGGDTDTQYF.

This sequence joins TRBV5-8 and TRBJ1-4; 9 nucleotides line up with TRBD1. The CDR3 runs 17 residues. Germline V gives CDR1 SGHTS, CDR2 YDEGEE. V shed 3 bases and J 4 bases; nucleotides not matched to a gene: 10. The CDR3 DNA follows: TGTGCCAGCAGCTCCCTGGACAGGGGCGAGGATAATGAAAAACTGTTTTTT. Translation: CASSSLDRGEDNEKLFF.

The CDR3 bases are TGCGCCAGCAGCTTTGGGGGAGGCACCGGGGAGCTGTTTTTT. The encoded protein is CASSFGGGTGELFF. The V call is TRBV5-1, the J call TRBJ2-2, with a weak D call TRBD2 (6 bases). The length of the CDR3 is 14 residues. The V end lost 2 bases, the J end lost 4 bases, and 9 bases lay between the germline ends. Germline-derived CDR1 and CDR2 are SGHRS and YFSETQ. The whole variable domain, remainder taken from reference TRBV5-1 and TRBJ2-2, is KAGVTQTPRYLIKTRGQQVTLSCSPISGHRSVSWYQQTPGQGLQFLFEYFSETQRNKGNFPGRFSGRQFSNSRSEMNVSTLELGDSALYLCASSFGGGTGELFFGEGSRLTVL.

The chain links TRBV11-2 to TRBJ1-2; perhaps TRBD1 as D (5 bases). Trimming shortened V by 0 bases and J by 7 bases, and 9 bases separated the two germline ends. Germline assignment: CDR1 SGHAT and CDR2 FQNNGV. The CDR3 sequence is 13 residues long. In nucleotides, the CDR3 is TGTGCCAGCAGCTTAGACAGGGCTGGTGGCTACACCTTC. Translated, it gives CASSLDRAGGYTF.

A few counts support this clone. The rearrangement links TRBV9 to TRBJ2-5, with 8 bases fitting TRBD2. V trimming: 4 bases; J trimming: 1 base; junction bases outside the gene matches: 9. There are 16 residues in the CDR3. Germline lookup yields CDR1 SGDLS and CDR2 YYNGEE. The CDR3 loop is CASSSPMAGGQETQYF. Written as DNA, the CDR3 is TGTGCCAGCAGCTCACCTATGGCGGGGGGCCAAGAGACCCAGTACTTC.

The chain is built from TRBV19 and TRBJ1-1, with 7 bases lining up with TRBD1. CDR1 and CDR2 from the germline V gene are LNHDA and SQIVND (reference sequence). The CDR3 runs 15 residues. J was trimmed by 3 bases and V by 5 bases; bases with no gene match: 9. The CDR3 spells CASSPTQTGYTEAFF. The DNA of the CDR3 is TGTGCCAGTAGTCCGACCCAGACAGGGTACACTGAAGCTTTCTTT.

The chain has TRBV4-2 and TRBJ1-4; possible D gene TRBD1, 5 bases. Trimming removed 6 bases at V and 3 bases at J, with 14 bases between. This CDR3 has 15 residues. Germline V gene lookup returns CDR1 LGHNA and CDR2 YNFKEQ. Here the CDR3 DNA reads TGTGCCAGCAGACTCGTCCGGGGGGCTAATGAAAAACTGTTTTTT. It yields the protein CASRLVRGANEKLFF.

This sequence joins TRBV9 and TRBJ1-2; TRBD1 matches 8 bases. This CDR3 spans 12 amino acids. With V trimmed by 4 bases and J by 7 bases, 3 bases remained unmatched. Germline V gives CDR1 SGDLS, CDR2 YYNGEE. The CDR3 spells CASSSGQVGYTF. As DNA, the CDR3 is TGTGCCAGCAGCTCGGGACAGGTTGGCTACACCTTC.

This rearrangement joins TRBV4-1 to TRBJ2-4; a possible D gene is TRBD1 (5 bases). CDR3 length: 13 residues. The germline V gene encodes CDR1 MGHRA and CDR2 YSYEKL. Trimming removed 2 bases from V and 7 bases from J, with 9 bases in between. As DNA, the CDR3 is TGCGCCAGCAGCCAATTCGCAGGGAACATTCAGTACTTC. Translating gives CASSQFAGNIQYF.

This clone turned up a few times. This CDR3 is CASSQVLAGSYEQYF. The CDR3 DNA reads as TGCGCCAGCAGCCAAGTTTTGGCGGGGTCGTACGAGCAGTACTTC. The chain has TRBV4-1 and TRBJ2-7, with D possibly being TRBD2 (6 bases). The length of the CDR3 is 15 residues. CDR1 and CDR2 (germline): MGHRA, YSYEKL. With 1 base removed from V and 4 bases from J, the gap between germline ends came to 14 bases.

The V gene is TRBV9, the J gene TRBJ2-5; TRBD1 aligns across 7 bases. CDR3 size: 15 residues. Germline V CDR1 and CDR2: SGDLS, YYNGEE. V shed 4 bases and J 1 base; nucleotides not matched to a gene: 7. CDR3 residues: CASSPGGRSQETQYF. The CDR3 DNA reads TGTGCCAGCAGCCCAGGGGGACGTTCCCAAGAGACCCAGTACTTC.

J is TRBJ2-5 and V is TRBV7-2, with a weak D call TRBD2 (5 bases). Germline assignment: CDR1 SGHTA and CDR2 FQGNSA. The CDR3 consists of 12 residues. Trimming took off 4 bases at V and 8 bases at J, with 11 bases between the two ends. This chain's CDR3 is CASSYSPGTQYF. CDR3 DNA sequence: TGTGCCAGCAGCTATTCCCCGGGAACCCAGTACTTC. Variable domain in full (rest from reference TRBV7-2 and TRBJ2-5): GAGVSQSPSNKVTEKGKDVELRCDPISGHTALYWYRQSLGQGLEFLIYFQGNSAPDKSGLPSDRFSAERTGGSVSTLTIQRTQQEDSAVYLCASSYSPGTQYFGPGTRLLVL.

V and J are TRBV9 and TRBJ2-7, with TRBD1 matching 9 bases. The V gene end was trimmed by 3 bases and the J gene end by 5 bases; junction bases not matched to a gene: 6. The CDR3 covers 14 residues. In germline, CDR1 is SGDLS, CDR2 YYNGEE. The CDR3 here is CASSAPGQGHEQYF. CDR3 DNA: TGTGCCAGCAGCGCCCCGGGACAGGGCCACGAGCAGTACTTC.

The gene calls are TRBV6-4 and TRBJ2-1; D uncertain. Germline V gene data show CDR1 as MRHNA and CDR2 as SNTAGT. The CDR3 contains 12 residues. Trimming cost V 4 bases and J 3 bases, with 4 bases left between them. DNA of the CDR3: TGTGCCAGCAGTGGCAGCTACAATGAGCAGTTCTTC. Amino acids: CASSGSYNEQFF.

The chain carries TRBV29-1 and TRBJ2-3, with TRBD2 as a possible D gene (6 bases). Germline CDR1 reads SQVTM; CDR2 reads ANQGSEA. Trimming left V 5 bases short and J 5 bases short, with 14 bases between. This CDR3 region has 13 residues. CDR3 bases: TGCAGCGTTTGGGGGGTTGGGGTAGATACGCAGTATTTT. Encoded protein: CSVWGVGVDTQYF.

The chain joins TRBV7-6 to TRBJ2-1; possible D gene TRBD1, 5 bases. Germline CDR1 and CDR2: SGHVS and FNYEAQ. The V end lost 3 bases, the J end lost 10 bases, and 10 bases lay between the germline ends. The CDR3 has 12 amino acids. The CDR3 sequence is CASSFRAGEQFF. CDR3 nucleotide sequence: TGTGCCAGCAGCTTCAGGGCCGGGGAGCAGTTCTTC. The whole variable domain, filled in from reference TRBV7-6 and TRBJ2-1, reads GAGVSQSPRYKVTKRGQDVALRCDPISGHVSLYWYRQALGQGPEFLTYFNYEAQQDKSGLPNDRFSAERPEGSISTLTIQRTEQRDSAMYRCASSFRAGEQFFGPGTRLTVL.

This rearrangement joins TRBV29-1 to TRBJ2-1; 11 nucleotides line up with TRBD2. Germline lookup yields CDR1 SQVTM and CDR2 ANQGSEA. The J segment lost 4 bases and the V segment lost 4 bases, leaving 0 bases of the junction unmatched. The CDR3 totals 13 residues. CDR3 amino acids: CSVASGGYNEQFF. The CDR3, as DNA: TGCAGCGTTGCTAGCGGGGGGTACAATGAGCAGTTCTTC.

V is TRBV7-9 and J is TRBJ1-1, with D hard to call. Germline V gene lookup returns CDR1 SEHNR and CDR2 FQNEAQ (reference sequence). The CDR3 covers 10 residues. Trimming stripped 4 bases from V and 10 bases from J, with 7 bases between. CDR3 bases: TGTGCCAGCAGCTCGGCGGGAGCTTTCTTT. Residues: CASSSAGAFF.

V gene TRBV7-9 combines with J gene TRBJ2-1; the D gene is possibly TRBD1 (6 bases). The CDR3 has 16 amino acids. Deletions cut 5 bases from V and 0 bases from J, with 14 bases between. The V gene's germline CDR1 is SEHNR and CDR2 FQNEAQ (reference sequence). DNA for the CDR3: TGTGCCAGCAGCCAGACTCCAGGGGACTCCTACAATGAGCAGTTCTTC. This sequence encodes CASSQTPGDSYNEQFF.

CDR3 bases: TGTGCCAGCAGCCCCGGGGGCTACGAGCAGTACTTC. Residues: CASSPGGYEQYF. The rearrangement links TRBV11-1 to TRBJ2-7; maybe TRBD2 (6 bases). The CDR3 length is 12 residues. Germline loops: CDR1 SGHAT, CDR2 FQDESV (reference sequence). V dropped 5 bases and J dropped 3 bases, with 8 bases sitting between them.

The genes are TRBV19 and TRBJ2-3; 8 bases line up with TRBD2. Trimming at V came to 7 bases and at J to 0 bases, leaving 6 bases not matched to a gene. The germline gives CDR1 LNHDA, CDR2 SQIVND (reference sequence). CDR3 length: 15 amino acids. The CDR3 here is CASISVAGSTDTQYF. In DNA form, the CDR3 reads TGTGCCAGTATCTCTGTAGCGGGAAGCACAGATACGCAGTATTTT.

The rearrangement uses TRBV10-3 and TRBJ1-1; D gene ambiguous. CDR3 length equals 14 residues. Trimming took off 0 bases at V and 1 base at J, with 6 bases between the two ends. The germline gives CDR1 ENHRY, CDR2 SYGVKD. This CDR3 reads CAISESASNTEAFF. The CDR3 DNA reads TGTGCCATCAGTGAGTCGGCCTCGAACACTGAAGCTTTCTTT.